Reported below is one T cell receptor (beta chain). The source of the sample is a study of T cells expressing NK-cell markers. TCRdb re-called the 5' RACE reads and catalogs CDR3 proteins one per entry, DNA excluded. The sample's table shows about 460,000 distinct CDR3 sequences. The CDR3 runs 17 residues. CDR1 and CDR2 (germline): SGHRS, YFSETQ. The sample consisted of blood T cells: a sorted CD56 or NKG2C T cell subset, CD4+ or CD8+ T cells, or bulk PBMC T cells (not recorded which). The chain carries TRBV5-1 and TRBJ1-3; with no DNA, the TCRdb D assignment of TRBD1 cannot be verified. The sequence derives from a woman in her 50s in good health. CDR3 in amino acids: CASTPGERLVTGNTIYF.